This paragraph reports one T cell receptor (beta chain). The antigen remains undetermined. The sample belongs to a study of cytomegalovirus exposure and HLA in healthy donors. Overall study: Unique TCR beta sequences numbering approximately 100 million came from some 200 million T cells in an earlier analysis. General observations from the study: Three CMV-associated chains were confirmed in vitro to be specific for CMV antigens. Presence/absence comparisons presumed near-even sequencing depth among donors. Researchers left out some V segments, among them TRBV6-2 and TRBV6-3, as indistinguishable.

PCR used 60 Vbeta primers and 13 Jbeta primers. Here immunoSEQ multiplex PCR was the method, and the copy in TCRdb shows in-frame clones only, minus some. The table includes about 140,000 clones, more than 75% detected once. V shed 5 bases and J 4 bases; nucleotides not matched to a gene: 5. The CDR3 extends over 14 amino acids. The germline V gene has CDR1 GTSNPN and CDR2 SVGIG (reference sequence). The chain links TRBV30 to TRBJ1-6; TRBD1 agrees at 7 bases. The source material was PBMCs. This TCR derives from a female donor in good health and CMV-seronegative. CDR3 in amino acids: CAWAETGYNSPLHF. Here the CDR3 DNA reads TGTGCCTGGGCCGAGACAGGGTATAATTCACCCCTCCACTTT.